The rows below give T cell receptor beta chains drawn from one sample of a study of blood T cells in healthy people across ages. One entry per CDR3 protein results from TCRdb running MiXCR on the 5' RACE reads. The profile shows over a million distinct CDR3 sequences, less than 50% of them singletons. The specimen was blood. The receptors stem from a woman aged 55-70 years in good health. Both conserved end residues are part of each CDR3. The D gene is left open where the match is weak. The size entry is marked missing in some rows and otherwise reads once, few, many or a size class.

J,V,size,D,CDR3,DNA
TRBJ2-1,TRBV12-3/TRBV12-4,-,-,CASRIHKDPYEQFF,TGTGCCAGCAGGATACACAAAGATCCGTATGAGCAGTTCTTC
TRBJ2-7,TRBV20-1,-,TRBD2,CSASSRRLAGTYEQYF,TGCAGTGCTAGTAGTCGGCGACTAGCGGGAACCTACGAGCAGTACTTC
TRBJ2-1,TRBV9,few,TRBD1,CASSVGGQAEYEQFF,TGTGCCAGCAGCGTAGGTGGACAGGCTGAGTATGAGCAGTTCTTC
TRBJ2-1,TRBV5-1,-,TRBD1,CASSLRTGNYNEQFF,TGCGCCAGCAGCCTGAGGACAGGGAACTACAATGAGCAGTTCTTC
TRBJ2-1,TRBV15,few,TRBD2,CATSGSSGSPYNEQFF,TGTGCCACCAGCGGGTCTAGCGGGAGTCCCTACAATGAGCAGTTCTTC
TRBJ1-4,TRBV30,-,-,CAWNRGVNEKLFF,TGTGCCTGGAACAGAGGGGTTAATGAAAAACTGTTTTTT
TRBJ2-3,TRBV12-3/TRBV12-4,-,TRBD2,CASSSQRKTSGRGEGTDTQYF,TGTGCCAGCAGTTCCCAACGAAAGACTAGCGGGAGAGGAGAGGGCACAGATACGCAGTATTTT
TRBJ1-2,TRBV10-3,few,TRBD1,CAGQGDYGYTF,TGTGCCGGCCAGGGGGACTATGGCTACACCTTC
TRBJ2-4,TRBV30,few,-,CAWKEAKNIQYF,TGTGCCTGGAAGGAGGCCAAAAACATTCAGTACTTC
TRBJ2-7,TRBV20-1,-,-,CSARDAGIEQYF,TGCAGTGCTAGAGATGCTGGGATCGAGCAGTACTTC
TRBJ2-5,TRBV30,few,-,CAWSTGHSQETQYF,TGTGCCTGGAGTACGGGGCATTCCCAAGAGACCCAGTACTTC
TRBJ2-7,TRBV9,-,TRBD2,CASSTASGEQYF,TGTGCCAGCAGCACCGCTAGCGGTGAGCAGTACTTC
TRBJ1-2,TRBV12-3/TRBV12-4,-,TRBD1,CASRRDRGWSGYTF,TGTGCCAGCAGGCGAGACAGGGGATGGAGTGGCTACACCTTC
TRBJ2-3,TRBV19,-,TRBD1,CASSLNTGQGTDTQYF,TGTGCCAGTAGCTTAAACACGGGACAGGGAACAGATACGCAGTATTTT
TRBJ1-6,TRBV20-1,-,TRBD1,CSAPRQGAGDNSPLHF,TGCAGTGCGCCCCGACAGGGGGCGGGGGATAATTCACCCCTCCACTTT
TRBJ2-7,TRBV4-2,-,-,CASSQEAGVGEQYF,TGTGCCAGCAGCCAAGAAGCAGGGGTTGGCGAGCAGTACTTC
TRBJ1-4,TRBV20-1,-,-,CSAMGPYSPENEKLFF,TGCAGTGCTATGGGACCCTACAGCCCCGAGAATGAAAAACTGTTTTTT
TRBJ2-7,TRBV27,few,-,CASSQRRVYEQYF,TGTGCCAGCAGCCAACGGCGGGTCTACGAGCAGTACTTC
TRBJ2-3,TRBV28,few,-,CASRDGNTDTQYF,TGTGCCAGCCGGGACGGAAACACAGATACGCAGTATTTT
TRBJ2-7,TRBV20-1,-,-,CSARDEGRGSHEQYF,TGCAGTGCTAGAGATGAAGGACGGGGTTCCCACGAGCAGTACTTC
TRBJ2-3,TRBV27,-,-,CASSMSDTQYF,TGTGCCAGCAGCATGTCAGATACGCAGTATTTT
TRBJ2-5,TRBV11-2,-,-,CASSLARGIETQTQYF,TGTGCCAGCAGCTTAGCCCGGGGCATCGAGACGCAGACCCAGTACTTC
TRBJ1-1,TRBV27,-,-,CASSPNGVDTEAFF,TGTGCCAGCAGTCCCAATGGGGTCGACACTGAGGCTTTCTTT
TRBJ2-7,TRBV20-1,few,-,CSARAYEQYF,TGCAGTGCTAGGGCCTACGAGCAGTACTTC
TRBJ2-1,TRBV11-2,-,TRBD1,CASSLDQGAAGRNEQFF,TGTGCCAGCAGCTTAGATCAGGGGGCGGCTGGCCGGAATGAGCAGTTCTTC
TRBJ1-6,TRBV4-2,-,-,CASSQDQRVQSPLHF,TGTGCCAGCAGCCAAGATCAGAGGGTGCAATCACCCCTCCACTTT
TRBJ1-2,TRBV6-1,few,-,CASSEEWGTNYGYTF,TGTGCCAGCAGTGAAGAATGGGGGACTAACTATGGCTACACCTTC
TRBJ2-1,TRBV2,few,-,CASSVGGPTGEQFF,TGTGCCAGCAGTGTCGGCGGTCCGACGGGGGAGCAGTTCTTC
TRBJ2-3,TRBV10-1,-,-,CASSVGPGTDTQYF,TGCGCCAGCAGTGTGGGTCCAGGTACAGATACGCAGTATTTT
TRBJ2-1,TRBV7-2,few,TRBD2,CASSPGLAGSGNEQFF,TGTGCCAGCAGCCCGGGACTAGCGGGATCTGGGAATGAGCAGTTCTTC
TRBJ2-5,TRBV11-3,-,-,CASSPQGRGDNEQYF,TGTGCCAGCAGCCCACAGGGGAGGGGGGACAATGAGCAGTACTTC
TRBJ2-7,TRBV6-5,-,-,CASRPGPKWEQYF,TGTGCCAGCAGACCGGGGCCCAAGTGGGAGCAGTACTTC
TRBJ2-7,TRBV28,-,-,CASSLRRVNEQYF,TGTGCCAGCAGTCTCAGGAGGGTCAACGAGCAGTACTTC
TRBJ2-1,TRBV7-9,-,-,CASSFLGGGNEQFF,TGTGCCAGCAGCTTCCTGGGAGGGGGCAATGAGCAGTTCTTC
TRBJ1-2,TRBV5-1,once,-,CASTNPGLASYGYTF,TGCGCCAGCACCAATCCGGGACTGGCTAGCTATGGCTACACCTTC
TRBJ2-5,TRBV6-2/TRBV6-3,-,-,CASSLGGNSYQETQYF,TGTGCCAGCAGTTTAGGAGGGAATAGCTACCAAGAGACCCAGTACTTC
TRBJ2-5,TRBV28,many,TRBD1,CASSSPGQGSEAQYF,TGTGCCAGCAGTTCACCGGGACAGGGGTCCGAGGCCCAGTACTTC
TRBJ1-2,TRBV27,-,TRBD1,CASRRQGAPFGGYTF,TGTGCCAGCAGACGACAGGGGGCACCCTTTGGGGGCTACACCTTC
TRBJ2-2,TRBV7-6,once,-,CASSPSAVVAGELFF,TGTGCCAGCAGCCCATCTGCTGTGGTGGCCGGGGAGCTGTTTTTT
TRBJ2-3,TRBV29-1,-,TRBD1,CSVVAPGGTDTQYF,TGCAGCGTTGTAGCTCCAGGGGGAACAGATACACAGTATTTT